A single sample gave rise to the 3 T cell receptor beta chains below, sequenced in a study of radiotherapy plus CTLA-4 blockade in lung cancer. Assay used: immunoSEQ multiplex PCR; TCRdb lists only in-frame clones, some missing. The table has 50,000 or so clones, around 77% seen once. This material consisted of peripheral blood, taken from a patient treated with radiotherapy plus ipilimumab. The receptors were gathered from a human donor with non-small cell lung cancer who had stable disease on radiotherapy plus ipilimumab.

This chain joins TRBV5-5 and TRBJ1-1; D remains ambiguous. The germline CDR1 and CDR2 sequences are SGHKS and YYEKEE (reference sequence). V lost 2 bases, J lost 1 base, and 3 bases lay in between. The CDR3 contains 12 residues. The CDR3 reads CASSLRNTEAFF. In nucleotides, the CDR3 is TGTGCCAGCAGCTTAAGGAACACTGAAGCTTTCTTT. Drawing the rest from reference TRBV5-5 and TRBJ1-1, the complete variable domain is DAGVTQSPTHLIKTRGQQVTLRCSPISGHKSVSWYQQVLGQGPQFIFQYYEKEERGRGNFPDRFSARQFPNYSSELNVNALLLGDSALYLCASSLRNTEAFFGQGTRLTVV.

The CDR3 sequence: CASSAGGSYEETQYF. Here the CDR3 DNA reads TGTGCCAGCAGCGCCGGGGGAAGTTATGAAGAGACCCAGTACTTC. The chain combines TRBV7-7 with TRBJ2-5; a possible D gene is TRBD2 (6 bases). The length of the CDR3 is 15 residues. CDR1 and CDR2 (germline): SSHAT, FNYEAQ (reference sequence). Trimming left V 5 bases short and J 3 bases short, with 16 bases between. Drawing the rest from reference TRBV7-7 and TRBJ2-5, the complete variable domain is GAGVSQSPRYKVTKRGQDVTLRCDPISSHATLYWYQQALGQGPEFLTYFNYEAQPDKSGLPSDRFSAERPEGSISTLTIQRTEQRDSAMYRCASSAGGSYEETQYFGPGTRLLVL.

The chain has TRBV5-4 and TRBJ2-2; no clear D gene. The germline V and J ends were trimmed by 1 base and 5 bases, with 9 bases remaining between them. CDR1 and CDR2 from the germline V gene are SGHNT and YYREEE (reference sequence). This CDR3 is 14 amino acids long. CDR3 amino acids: CASSLTSGTGELFF. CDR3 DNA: TGTGCCAGCAGCTTGACATCCGGGACCGGGGAGCTGTTTTTT.